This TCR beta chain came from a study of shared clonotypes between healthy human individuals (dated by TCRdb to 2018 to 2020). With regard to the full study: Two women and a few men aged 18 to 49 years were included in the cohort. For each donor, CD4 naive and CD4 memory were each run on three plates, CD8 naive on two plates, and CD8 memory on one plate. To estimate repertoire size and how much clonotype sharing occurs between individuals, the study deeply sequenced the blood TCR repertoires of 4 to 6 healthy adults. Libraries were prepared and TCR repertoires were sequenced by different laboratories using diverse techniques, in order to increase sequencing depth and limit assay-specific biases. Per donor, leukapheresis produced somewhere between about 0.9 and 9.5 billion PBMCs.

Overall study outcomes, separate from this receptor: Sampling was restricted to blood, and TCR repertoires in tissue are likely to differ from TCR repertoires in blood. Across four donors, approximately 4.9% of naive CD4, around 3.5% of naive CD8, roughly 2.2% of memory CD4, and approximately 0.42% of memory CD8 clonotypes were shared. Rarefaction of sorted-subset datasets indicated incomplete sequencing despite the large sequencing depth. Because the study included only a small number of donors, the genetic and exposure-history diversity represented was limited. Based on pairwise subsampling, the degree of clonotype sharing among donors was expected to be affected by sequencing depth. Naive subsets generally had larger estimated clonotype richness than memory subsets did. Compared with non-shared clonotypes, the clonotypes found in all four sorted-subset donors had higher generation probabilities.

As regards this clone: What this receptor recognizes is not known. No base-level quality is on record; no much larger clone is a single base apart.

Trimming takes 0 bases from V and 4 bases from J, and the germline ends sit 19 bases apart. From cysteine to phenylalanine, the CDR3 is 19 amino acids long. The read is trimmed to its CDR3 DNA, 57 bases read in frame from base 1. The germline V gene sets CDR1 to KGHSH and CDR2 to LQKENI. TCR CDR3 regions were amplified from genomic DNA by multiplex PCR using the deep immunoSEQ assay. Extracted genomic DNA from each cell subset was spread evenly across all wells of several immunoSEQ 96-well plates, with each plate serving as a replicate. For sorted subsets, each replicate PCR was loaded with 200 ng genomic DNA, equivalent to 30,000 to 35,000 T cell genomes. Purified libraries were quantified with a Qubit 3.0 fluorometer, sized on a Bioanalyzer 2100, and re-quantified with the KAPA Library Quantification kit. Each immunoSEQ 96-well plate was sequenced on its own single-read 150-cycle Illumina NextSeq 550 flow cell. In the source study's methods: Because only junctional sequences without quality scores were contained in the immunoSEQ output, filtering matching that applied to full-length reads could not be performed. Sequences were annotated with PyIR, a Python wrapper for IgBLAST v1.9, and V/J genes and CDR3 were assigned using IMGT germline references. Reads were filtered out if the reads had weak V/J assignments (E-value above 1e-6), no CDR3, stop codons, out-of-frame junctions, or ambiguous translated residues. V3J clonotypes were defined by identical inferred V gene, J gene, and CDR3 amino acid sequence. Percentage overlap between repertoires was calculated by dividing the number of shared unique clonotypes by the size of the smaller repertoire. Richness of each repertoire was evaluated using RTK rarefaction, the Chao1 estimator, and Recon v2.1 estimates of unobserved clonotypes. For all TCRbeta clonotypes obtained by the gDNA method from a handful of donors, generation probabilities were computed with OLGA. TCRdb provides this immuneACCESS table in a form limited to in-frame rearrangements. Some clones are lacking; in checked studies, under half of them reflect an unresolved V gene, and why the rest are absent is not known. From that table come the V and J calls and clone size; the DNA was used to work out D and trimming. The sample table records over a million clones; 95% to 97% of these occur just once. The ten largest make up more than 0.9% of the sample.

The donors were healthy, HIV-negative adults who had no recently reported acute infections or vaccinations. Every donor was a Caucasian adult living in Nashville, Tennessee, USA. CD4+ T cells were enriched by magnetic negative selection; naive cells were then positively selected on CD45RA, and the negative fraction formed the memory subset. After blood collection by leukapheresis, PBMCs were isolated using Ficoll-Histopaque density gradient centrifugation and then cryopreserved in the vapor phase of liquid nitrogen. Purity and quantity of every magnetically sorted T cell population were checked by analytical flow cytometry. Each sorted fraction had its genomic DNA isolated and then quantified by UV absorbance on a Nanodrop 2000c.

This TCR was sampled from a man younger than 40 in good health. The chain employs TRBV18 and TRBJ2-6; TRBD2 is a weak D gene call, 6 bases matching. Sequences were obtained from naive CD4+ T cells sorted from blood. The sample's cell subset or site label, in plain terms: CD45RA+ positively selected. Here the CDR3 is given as CASSPPRGGQGAGANVLTF. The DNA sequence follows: TGTGCCAGCTCACCACCGAGAGGAGGGCAGGGCGCCGGGGCCAACGTCCTGACTTTC.